The source of this T cell receptor beta chain is a study of persistence of HIV-infected CD4 T cells. The V gene lost 4 bases and the J gene lost 1 base, with 14 bases spanning the gap. Germline CDR1 and CDR2: SGHRS and YFSETQ. The CDR3 has 15 amino acids. Study findings and constraints: TCRbeta richness was lower in CMV- and Gag-responding cells than in anti-CD3/anti-CD28-responding cells.

The libraries were made with immunoSEQ version 4 in survey mode. Repertoires were generated with immunoSEQ multiplex PCR, while TCRdb's copy carries only in-frame clones and drops some. The table includes 35,000 to 55,000 clones, roughly 90% detected once. As for this clone: Its antigen remains unidentified.

Cells were stimulated nonspecifically with anti-CD3/anti-CD28 magnetic beads. Sorting of responding CD4+ T cells relied on upregulated CD40 ligand together with CD69. Inclusion required CMV-positive serology and CD4+ counts above 400 cells/uL. Stimulated PBMCs had first been depleted of CD8+ T cells. This chain uses TRBV5-1 with TRBJ1-1; tentatively, D is TRBD1 (5 bases). The TCR originated in an adult man with HIV who was CMV-seropositive. Sequences were derived from CD4+ T cells sorted from PBMCs after roughly 18-hour stimulation, sampled from a patient who received antiretroviral therapy. The CDR3 bases are TGCGCCAGCAGCGTAATCGGGGCGGGGAACACTGAAGCTTTCTTT. This codes for CASSVIGAGNTEAFF.